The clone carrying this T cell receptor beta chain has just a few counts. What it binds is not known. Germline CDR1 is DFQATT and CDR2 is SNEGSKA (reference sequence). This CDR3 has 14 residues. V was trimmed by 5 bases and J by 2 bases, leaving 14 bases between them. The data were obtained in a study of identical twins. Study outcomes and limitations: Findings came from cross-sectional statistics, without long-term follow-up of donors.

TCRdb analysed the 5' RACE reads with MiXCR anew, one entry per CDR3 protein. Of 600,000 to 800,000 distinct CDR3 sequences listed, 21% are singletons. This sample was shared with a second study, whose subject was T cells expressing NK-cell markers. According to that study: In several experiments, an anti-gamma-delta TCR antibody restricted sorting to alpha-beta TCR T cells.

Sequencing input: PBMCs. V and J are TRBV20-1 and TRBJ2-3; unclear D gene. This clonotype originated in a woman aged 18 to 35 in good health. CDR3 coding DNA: TGCAGTGCTCTTTTGACGGTTTTCACAGATACGCAGTATTTT. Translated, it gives CSALLTVFTDTQYF.